These T cell receptor beta chains were read from a single sample in a study of cytomegalovirus exposure and HLA in healthy donors. Using immunoSEQ multiplex PCR, the repertoire was profiled, and TCRdb retains in-frame clones only, with some absent. The table records some 150,000 clones, less than 10% of them present only once. The sample consisted of PBMCs. These receptors all come from a man aged 50-60 years in good health and CMV-seronegative. CDR3s include the opening cysteine and the closing phenylalanine or tryptophan. A D gene is named only where the DNA matches it firmly. Rows give clone size only sometimes, using once, few, many, or a class for an expanded clone.

J gene,CDR3 length,D gene,clone size,V gene,CDR3 DNA,CDR3 protein
TRBJ2-7,14,NA,few,TRBV6-1,TGTGCCAGCAGAGGGAGGGGGGGGAAATACGAGCAGTACTTC,CASRGRGGKYEQYF
TRBJ2-1,18,TRBD2,NA,TRBV9,TGTGCCAGCAGCGGGGGACTAGCGGGGGGTCGCTCCTACAATGAGCAGTTCTTC,CASSGGLAGGRSYNEQFF
TRBJ2-7,14,TRBD1,few,TRBV10-1,TGCGCCAGCAGACCGGACAGGGAGCCCTACGAGCAGTACTTC,CASRPDREPYEQYF
TRBJ2-1,12,NA,few,TRBV2,TGTGCCAGCAGGCCGCAGTTTGCTGAGCAGTTCTTC,CASRPQFAEQFF
TRBJ2-1,18,TRBD2,few,TRBV4-1,TGCGCCAGCAGCCCCAACCCCATAACTAGCGGGTACTACAATGAGCAGTTCTTC,CASSPNPITSGYYNEQFF
TRBJ2-3,15,TRBD2,NA,TRBV5-4,TGTGCCAGCAGCAAAGGGACTAGCTTCACAGATACGCAGTATTTT,CASSKGTSFTDTQYF
TRBJ1-1,13,NA,few,TRBV6-1,TGTGCCAGCCGGTCCGAGGCGGTAACTGAAGCTTTCTTT,CASRSEAVTEAFF
TRBJ2-3,14,NA,NA,TRBV30,TGTGCCTGGAGTTGGGGGGAAAGCACAGATACGCAGTATTTT,CAWSWGESTDTQYF
TRBJ1-4,16,NA,few,TRBV2,TGTGCCAGCAAGGTGGGAGTTCGTGTAACTAATGAAAAACTGTTTTTT,CASKVGVRVTNEKLFF
TRBJ2-2,18,NA,few,TRBV5-1,TGCGCCAGCAGCTATCTAAGTCGGAGCGGAGCGAACACCGGGGAGCTGTTTTTT,CASSYLSRSGANTGELFF
TRBJ2-3,15,TRBD1,few,TRBV7-9,TGTGCCAGCAGCAGGGACAGTGGGTTAACAGATACGCAGTATTTT,CASSRDSGLTDTQYF
TRBJ1-5,14,NA,few,TRBV18,TGTGCCAGCTCGGGTCAGGGACACAATCAGCCCCAGCATTTT,CASSGQGHNQPQHF
TRBJ1-1,16,NA,NA,TRBV5-1,TGCGCCAGCAGCTTGGAAGGGGACTCGGGGAGCACTGAAGCTTTCTTT,CASSLEGDSGSTEAFF
TRBJ1-4,17,TRBD1,few,TRBV5-8,TGTGCCAGCAGCTTGGACGGGACAGGGGGCGTTGGTGAAAAACTGTTTTTT,CASSLDGTGGVGEKLFF
TRBJ1-1,13,NA,few,TRBV6-6,TGTGCCAGCAGTCGACAGGTGAACACTGAAGCTTTCTTT,CASSRQVNTEAFF
TRBJ1-2,13,TRBD1,NA,TRBV11-2,TGTGCCAGCAGCTTACGGGACAGGGCTGGCTACACCTTC,CASSLRDRAGYTF
TRBJ1-5,15,NA,few,TRBV2,TGTGCCAGCAGTGAATGGGCAGGCAACAATCAGCCCCAGCATTTT,CASSEWAGNNQPQHF
TRBJ2-2,19,TRBD2,few,TRBV7-3,TGTGCCAGCAGCTTAACCCCTAGCGGGAGGGCCGGGGGAACCGGGGAGCTGTTTTTT,CASSLTPSGRAGGTGELFF
TRBJ1-1,14,TRBD1,few,TRBV2,TGTGCCAGCAGTATTTCGACAGGGAGCACTGAAGCTTTCTTT,CASSISTGSTEAFF
TRBJ2-7,14,TRBD2,NA,TRBV28,TGTGCCAGCAGTAAACGGACGGGGGGCTACGAGCAGTACTTC,CASSKRTGGYEQYF
TRBJ2-7,14,NA,NA,TRBV28,TGTGCCAGCACTAAAGACAGGAGCTCCTACGAGCAGTACTTC,CASTKDRSSYEQYF
TRBJ1-5,15,NA,NA,TRBV2,TGTGCCAGCAGGGGCCTTCGAGGGCCGAATCAGCCCCAGCATTTT,CASRGLRGPNQPQHF
TRBJ2-1,15,TRBD2,NA,TRBV11-2,TGTGCCAGCAGCTTTACTAGCGGGGGGGCGAATGAGCAGTTCTTC,CASSFTSGGANEQFF
TRBJ1-2,13,NA,few,TRBV6-5,TGTGCCAGCAGTACCAGGGTCTTTGATGGCTACACCTTC,CASSTRVFDGYTF
TRBJ1-5,15,TRBD1,NA,TRBV6-1,TGTGCCAGCAGTGCCCTGACAGGGGGCAATCAGCCCCAGCATTTT,CASSALTGGNQPQHF
TRBJ1-2,14,NA,few,TRBV28,TGTGCCAGCAGTTTGGAACAACAGGGTGGTGGCTACACCTTC,CASSLEQQGGGYTF
TRBJ2-3,15,NA,NA,TRBV28,TGTGCCAGCAGTTTATGGTCTAGCAGGACAGATACGCAGTATTTT,CASSLWSSRTDTQYF
TRBJ2-5,16,NA,few,TRBV11-2,TGTGCCAGCAGCCGCCGGACTGGGGGTCAGGGGGAGACCCAGTACTTC,CASSRRTGGQGETQYF
TRBJ2-1,18,TRBD2,few,TRBV4-2,TGTGCCAGCAGCCAAGAACCTGGACTAGCTCGGGGTAACAATGAGCAGTTCTTC,CASSQEPGLARGNNEQFF
TRBJ2-3,13,TRBD1,few,TRBV29-1,TGCAGCGTTCCCCGACAGGGGGGAGATACGCAGTATTTT,CSVPRQGGDTQYF
TRBJ2-5,15,TRBD2,few,TRBV7-2,TGTGCCAGCAGCCTTACCGGGACTATGAAAGAGACCCAGTACTTC,CASSLTGTMKETQYF